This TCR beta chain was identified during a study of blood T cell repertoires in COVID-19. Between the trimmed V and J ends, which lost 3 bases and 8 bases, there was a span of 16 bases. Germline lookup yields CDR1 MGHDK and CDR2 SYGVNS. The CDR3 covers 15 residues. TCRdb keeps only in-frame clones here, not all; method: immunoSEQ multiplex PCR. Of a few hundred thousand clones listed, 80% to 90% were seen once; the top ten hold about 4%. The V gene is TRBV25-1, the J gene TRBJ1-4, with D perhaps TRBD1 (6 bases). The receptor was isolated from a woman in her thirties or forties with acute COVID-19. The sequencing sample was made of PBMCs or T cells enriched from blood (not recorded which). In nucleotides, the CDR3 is TGTGCCAGCAGTGACAACGACAGGAAAGGAGAAAAACTGTTTTTT. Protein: CASSDNDRKGEKLFF.